The 14 T cell receptor beta chains reported below all come from one sample, sequenced in a study of Graves' ophthalmopathy and Graves' hyperthyroidism. Amplification of the TCR beta CDR3 regions used RNA transcripts (as template). Following a first-round RT-PCR that used HTBI primers, a second-round multiplex PCR was carried out. TCRdb ran MiXCR on the multiplex PCR reads and lists one entry per CDR3 protein. The sample has fewer than 400,000 distinct CDR3 sequences, about a sixth seen once. Input material: peripheral blood. The receptors were gathered from a young woman with Graves' ophthalmopathy.

This clonotype turned up a few times. This sequence joins TRBV27 and TRBJ1-1; 7 bases line up with TRBD1. The J segment lost 5 bases and the V segment lost 6 bases, leaving 12 bases of the junction unmatched. The V gene's germline CDR1 is MNHEY and CDR2 SMNVEV (reference sequence). The length of the CDR3 is 15 residues. CDR3 bases: TGTGCCAGCAGCCCATCCATGGCAGGGGGGACTGAAGCTTTCTTT. It is translated as CASSPSMAGGTEAFF.

This clonotype was counted many times. The chain joins TRBV20-1 to TRBJ2-7; D may be TRBD2 (7 bases). The CDR3 totals 15 residues. V was shortened by 6 bases and J by 0 bases, with 18 bases between the two germline ends. CDR1 and CDR2 (germline): DFQATT, SNEGSKA (reference sequence). The CDR3 here is CSAKASGTSSYEQYF. DNA of the CDR3: TGCAGTGCCAAGGCCAGCGGGACAAGCTCCTACGAGCAGTACTTC.

The rearrangement links TRBV6-2 or TRBV6-3 to TRBJ2-2; D remains unclear. The CDR3 consists of 17 residues. Germline CDR1 reads MNHEY; CDR2 reads SVGEGT. V was trimmed by 2 bases and J by 0 bases, leaving 13 bases between them. The chain's CDR3 is CASSYPYHTPNTGELFF. In DNA, the CDR3 is TGTGCCAGCAGTTACCCTTACCACACACCGAACACCGGGGAGCTGTTTTTT.

This clonotype showed up many times. V usage is TRBV20-1 and J usage is TRBJ2-5, with D possibly called TRBD1 or TRBD2 (6 bases each). V gave up 7 bases and J gave up 5 bases, with 11 bases separating them. Germline CDR1 and CDR2: DFQATT and SNEGSKA (reference sequence). The length of the CDR3 is 11 residues. The CDR3 nucleotides are TGCAGTGGTGGGGGGCGGGAGACCCAGTACTTC. It codes for CSGGGRETQYF.

This clonotype was counted ten times or more. The genes are TRBV11-2 and TRBJ1-1; D may be TRBD1 (6 bases). CDR1 is SGHAT, CDR2 FQNNGV, per germline. Trimming cost V 0 bases and J 1 base, with 12 bases left between them. The CDR3 length is 16 residues. CDR3 loop: CASSLEDKTGNTEAFF. CDR3 bases: TGTGCCAGCAGCTTAGAGGACAAGACAGGGAACACTGAAGCTTTCTTT.

The chain recombines TRBV6-1 with TRBJ1-2; 9 bases fit TRBD1. Germline V lookup: CDR1 MNHNS, CDR2 SASEGT. This CDR3 region has 12 residues. Unmatched junction bases numbered 9, after V lost 11 bases and J lost 8 bases. CDR3 amino acids: CAARKGQGGYTF. CDR3 in DNA: TGTGCCGCACGAAAGGGACAGGGCGGCTACACCTTC.

This clonotype occurred many times. The chain joins TRBV6-5 to TRBJ2-7, with D tentatively TRBD2 (5 bases). The CDR3 runs to 12 residues. Between the trimmed V and J ends, which lost 6 bases and 5 bases, there was a span of 11 bases. Germline-derived CDR1 and CDR2 are MNHEY and SVGAGI. CDR3 loop: CASRGSSDEQYF. CDR3 DNA sequence: TGTGCCAGCAGGGGGAGTTCTGACGAGCAGTACTTC.

In its sample, this clonotype was seen many times. The chain couples TRBV20-1 to TRBJ2-7, with TRBD1 matching 7 bases. Germline V gene data show CDR1 as DFQATT and CDR2 as SNEGSKA (reference sequence). J gave up 7 bases and V 3 bases, and 12 bases lay outside the gene matches. The length of the CDR3 is 14 residues. CDR3 amino acids: CSARGDRAFTEQYF. The CDR3, as DNA: TGCAGTGCTAGGGGGGACAGAGCCTTCACGGAGCAGTACTTC.

This clonotype was seen at least ten times. The rearrangement uses TRBV5-1 and TRBJ1-1; D ambiguous. Deletions cut 2 bases from V and 0 bases from J, with 8 bases between. From germline, CDR1 is SGHRS and CDR2 YFSETQ. This CDR3 comprises 14 residues. CDR3 sequence (DNA): TGCGCCAGCAGCTTATCGAATTTGAACACTGAAGCTTTCTTT. Translation: CASSLSNLNTEAFF.

This clonotype showed up many times. This rearrangement joins TRBV6-2 or TRBV6-3 to TRBJ1-5; D possibly corresponds to TRBD1 (6 bases). The CDR3 is 12 residues long. In germline, CDR1 is MNHEY, CDR2 SVGEGT. The germline V and J ends were trimmed by 2 bases and 10 bases, with 9 bases remaining between them. The CDR3: CASSYAGTPQHF. CDR3 sequence (DNA): TGTGCCAGCAGTTACGCCGGGACACCCCAGCATTTT.

Many counts were recorded for this clonotype. The V and J genes are TRBV7-2 and TRBJ1-3; D is ambiguous. Germline-derived CDR1 and CDR2 are SGHTA and FQGNSA. V lost 3 bases and J lost 3, with 3 bases in between. The CDR3 spans 12 residues. The CDR3 spells CASSFFGNTIYF. In DNA, the CDR3 is TGTGCCAGCAGCTTCTTTGGAAACACCATATATTTT.

The chain recombines TRBV20-1 with TRBJ2-7, with 10 bases lining up with TRBD2. CDR1 and CDR2 from the germline V gene are DFQATT and SNEGSKA (reference sequence). Trimming took 1 base from V and 3 from J; bases not matched to a gene: 6. The CDR3 contains 15 residues. In DNA, the CDR3 is TGCAGTGCTAGAGGCGGGGCTAGCGGGAGCTACGAGCAGTACTTC. Its protein is CSARGGASGSYEQYF.

This clonotype was seen at least ten times. This chain uses TRBV16 with TRBJ1-1, with TRBD1 identical over 8 bases. Germline lookup yields CDR1 KGHSY and CDR2 FQNENV. CDR3 size: 17 residues. V lost 0 bases to trimming and J lost 8 bases; unmatched junction nucleotides: 14. In nucleotides, the CDR3 is TGTGCCAGCAGCCAATCGGCGGTAGGGGCAGGGGGCTCCGAAGCTTTCTTT. Encoded protein: CASSQSAVGAGGSEAFF.

In this sample, this clonotype turned up many times. V and J are TRBV20-1 and TRBJ1-2; D is uncertain. The CDR3 covers 15 residues. Germline-derived CDR1 and CDR2 are DFQATT and SNEGSKA (reference sequence). V was trimmed by 5 bases and J by 2 bases, leaving 18 bases between them. The CDR3 DNA reads as TGCAGTGCTCCGGAGCCGCGGGTGGGGAACTATGGCTACACCTTC. Protein: CSAPEPRVGNYGYTF.